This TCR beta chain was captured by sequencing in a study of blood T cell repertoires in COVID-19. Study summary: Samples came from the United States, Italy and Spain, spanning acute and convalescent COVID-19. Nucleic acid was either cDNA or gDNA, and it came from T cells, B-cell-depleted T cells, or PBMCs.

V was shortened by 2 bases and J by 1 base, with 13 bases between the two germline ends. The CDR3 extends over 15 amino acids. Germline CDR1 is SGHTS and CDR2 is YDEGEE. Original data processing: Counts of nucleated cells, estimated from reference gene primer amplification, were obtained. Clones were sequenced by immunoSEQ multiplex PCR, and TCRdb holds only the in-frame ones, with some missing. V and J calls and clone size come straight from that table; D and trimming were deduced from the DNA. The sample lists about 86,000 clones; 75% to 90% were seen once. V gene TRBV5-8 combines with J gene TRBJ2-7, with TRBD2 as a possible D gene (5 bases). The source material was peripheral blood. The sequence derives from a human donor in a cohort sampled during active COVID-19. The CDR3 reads CASSLRPLVSYEQYF. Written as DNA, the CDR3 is TGTGCCAGCAGCTTACGGCCACTAGTTTCCTACGAGCAGTACTTC.